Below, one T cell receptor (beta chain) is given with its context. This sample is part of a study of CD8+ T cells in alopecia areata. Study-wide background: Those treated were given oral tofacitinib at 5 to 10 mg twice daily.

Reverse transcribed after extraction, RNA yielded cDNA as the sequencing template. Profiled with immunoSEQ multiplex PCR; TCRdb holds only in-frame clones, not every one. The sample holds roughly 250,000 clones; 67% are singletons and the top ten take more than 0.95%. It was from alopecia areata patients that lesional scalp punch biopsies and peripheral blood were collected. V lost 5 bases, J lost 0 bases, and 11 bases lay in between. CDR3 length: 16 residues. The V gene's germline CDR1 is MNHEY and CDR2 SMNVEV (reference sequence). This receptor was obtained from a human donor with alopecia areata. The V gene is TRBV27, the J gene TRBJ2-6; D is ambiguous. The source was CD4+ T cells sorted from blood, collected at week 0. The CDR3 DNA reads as TGTGCCAGCAGTCCCCTACACAGCTCTGGGGCCAACGTCCTGACTTTC. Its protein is CASSPLHSSGANVLTF.